A selection of T cell receptor beta chains follows, all from one sample in a study of blood T cell repertoires in COVID-19. Some clones are missing from TCRdb's copy, which holds only in-frame ones; the method was immunoSEQ multiplex PCR. The data hold approximately 87,000 clones, with 75% to 90% observed a single time. The material sequenced was peripheral blood. These receptors all stem from a man between 70 and 80 years old with active or convalescent COVID-19. Each CDR3 is given with its conserved first and last residue. The D gene is left open where the match is weak. Clone size is given for some rows only: seen once, a few or many times, or a class if the clone is expanded.

d_gene,abundance,j_gene,len,v_gene,CDR3nt,CDR3aa
.,.,TRBJ1-5,14,TRBV3-1/TRBV3-2,TGTGCCAGCAGCCTACAGGGAAACAATCAGCCCCAGCATTTT,CASSLQGNNQPQHF
.,.,TRBJ1-2,13,TRBV6-1,TGTGCCAGCAGTGAAGAGACAGCCTATGGCTACACCTTC,CASSEETAYGYTF
TRBD1,.,TRBJ1-3,18,TRBV11-2,TGTGCCAGCAGCTGGGCAATCGGGGACAGACACTCTGGAAACACCATATATTTT,CASSWAIGDRHSGNTIYF
.,.,TRBJ1-2,13,TRBV5-8,TGTGCCAGCACCCTGATATTGCAGGGCCGCTACACCTTC,CASTLILQGRYTF
.,few,TRBJ2-1,12,TRBV12-5,TGTGCTAGTGGTGCTCCGGGACTCAACCAGTTCTTC,CASGAPGLNQFF
.,.,TRBJ1-1,13,TRBV30,TGTGCCCACCGCACGAGCGGCTACACTGAAGCTTTCTTT,CAHRTSGYTEAFF
TRBD2,.,TRBJ2-1,15,TRBV5-4,TGTGCCAGCAGCCCCGGGACTAGGTCTTACAATGAGCAGTTCTTC,CASSPGTRSYNEQFF
TRBD1,.,TRBJ1-2,17,TRBV4-1,TGCGCCAGCAGCCAACCAGGGGGCTATTTAGCTAACTATGGCTACACCTTC,CASSQPGGYLANYGYTF
.,.,TRBJ2-7,11,TRBV11-2,TGTGCCAGCAGCCAGGCGTACGAGCAGTACTTC,CASSQAYEQYF
.,once,TRBJ2-7,13,TRBV28,TGTGCCAGCAGGGGGGCCCGCGCCTACGAGCAGTACTTC,CASRGARAYEQYF
.,.,TRBJ1-1,16,TRBV28,TGTGCCAGCAGACCAAGCGGAGGGGGGGAGAACACTGAAGCTTTCTTT,CASRPSGGGENTEAFF
.,.,TRBJ1-4,15,TRBV7-9,TGTGCCAGCAGCCCTCGCGGGGAGAGCGGTGAAAAACTGTTTTTT,CASSPRGESGEKLFF
TRBD1,.,TRBJ2-2,16,TRBV15,TGTGCCACCAGCAGAGGGGACAGGAGCCGCACCGGGGAGCTGTTTTTT,CATSRGDRSRTGELFF
TRBD2,once,TRBJ2-1,15,TRBV10-3,TGTGCCATCAGTGGAGGACTAGCGGGAGAGGGTGAGCAGTTCTTC,CAISGGLAGEGEQFF
.,.,TRBJ2-3,14,TRBV29-1,TGCAGCGTTGACAGGGGATCATCCACAGATACGCAGTATTTT,CSVDRGSSTDTQYF
TRBD2,.,TRBJ2-3,14,TRBV27,TGTGCCAGCAGCCGAGCGGGATACACAGATACGCAGTATTTT,CASSRAGYTDTQYF
.,once,TRBJ1-1,12,TRBV6-2/TRBV6-3,TGTGCCAGCAGTTATGGTCGCAGGGAAGCTTTCTTT,CASSYGRREAFF
TRBD2,.,TRBJ2-5,14,TRBV15,TGTGCCACCAGCAGGGGACTAGCTGGAGAGACCCAGTACTTC,CATSRGLAGETQYF
.,.,TRBJ2-6,18,TRBV7-9,TGTGCCAGCAGCTTGATGACAGGTTCTTACTCTGGGGCCAACGTCCTGACTTTC,CASSLMTGSYSGANVLTF
.,.,TRBJ2-7,14,TRBV7-2,TGTGCCAGCAGCACAGACTGGACAATCTACGAGCAGTACTTC,CASSTDWTIYEQYF
.,.,TRBJ1-6,14,TRBV5-1,TGCGCCAGCAGCTCTCAGGGTTATAATTCACCCCTCCACTTT,CASSSQGYNSPLHF
.,.,TRBJ1-5,14,TRBV18,TGTGCCAGCTCAAAACGTGGCAGCAATCAGCCCCAGCATTTT,CASSKRGSNQPQHF
TRBD1,.,TRBJ2-3,15,TRBV10-3,TGTGCCATCAGCTACAGGGGGCTAAGCACAGATACGCAGTATTTT,CAISYRGLSTDTQYF
TRBD1,.,TRBJ1-2,14,TRBV7-9,TGTGCCAGCAGCCGGGGACAGGCCTCCTATGGCTACACCTTC,CASSRGQASYGYTF
TRBD1,once,TRBJ2-2,15,TRBV19,TGTGCCAGTAGTTCCGCGGGACAGGGGGCCGGGGAGCTGTTTTTT,CASSSAGQGAGELFF
.,.,TRBJ2-7,15,TRBV4-2,TGTGCCAGCAGCCAAGAAAAGCTCACCTCCTACGAGCAGTACTTC,CASSQEKLTSYEQYF
TRBD2,.,TRBJ2-5,18,TRBV4-2,TGTGCCAGCAGCCAGGCCACTTTAGGACTAGCGGGGGGAGAGACCCAGTACTTC,CASSQATLGLAGGETQYF
.,.,TRBJ2-7,13,TRBV28,TGTGCCAGCACCCGTAGCGCTTCCTACGAGCAGTACTTC,CASTRSASYEQYF
TRBD2,.,TRBJ2-3,16,TRBV19,TGTGCCAGTAGGCCGACTAGCGGGTTTCCCACAGATACGCAGTATTTT,CASRPTSGFPTDTQYF
.,.,TRBJ2-7,15,TRBV3-1/TRBV3-2,TGTGCCAGCAGCCAAGACTGGGGGGGCGGGTACGAGCAGTACTTC,CASSQDWGGGYEQYF
.,.,TRBJ1-4,15,TRBV7-9,TGTGCCAGCAGCCTCCCGGGAGGCGGAAATGAAAAACTGTTTTTT,CASSLPGGGNEKLFF
.,.,TRBJ1-2,14,TRBV28,TGTGCCAGCAGACCCCGGGTAACAAGGTCTGGCTACACCTTC,CASRPRVTRSGYTF
.,.,TRBJ1-4,17,TRBV30,TGTGCCTGGAGTGCAACAGATGGAATAGCAACTAATGAAAAACTGTTTTTT,CAWSATDGIATNEKLFF
TRBD2,.,TRBJ2-7,12,TRBV9,TGTGCCAGCAGCGTAGGGGAGGGCGAGCAGTACTTC,CASSVGEGEQYF
.,.,TRBJ2-1,14,TRBV28,TGTGCCAGCAGTTTATATGGCCGATACAATGAGCAGTTCTTC,CASSLYGRYNEQFF
TRBD2,.,TRBJ2-3,15,TRBV5-5,TGTGCCAGCAGCCCCGGGGGGGTCGGCACAGATACGCAGTATTTT,CASSPGGVGTDTQYF
TRBD1,.,TRBJ2-7,18,TRBV6-2/TRBV6-3,TGTGCCAGCAGTTACCCTTTAAAGTCCGGGACAGGGGTTTACGAGCAGTACTTC,CASSYPLKSGTGVYEQYF
.,.,TRBJ2-3,14,TRBV30,TGTGCCTGGAGTGTTCTCCGGGGCACAGATACGCAGTATTTT,CAWSVLRGTDTQYF
.,.,TRBJ1-2,12,TRBV20-1,TGCAGTGCTAGTCGGGGGATAGGCGGCTACACCTTC,CSASRGIGGYTF
TRBD1,.,TRBJ2-5,14,TRBV6-5,TGTGCCAGCAGCCACAGGGGGCGCCCGGAGACCCAGTACTTC,CASSHRGRPETQYF
.,.,TRBJ2-4,16,TRBV19,TGTGCCAGTAGTATAGATCCAGGGGTAACCAAAAACATTCAGTACTTC,CASSIDPGVTKNIQYF
.,.,TRBJ1-4,14,TRBV6-5,TGTGCCAGCACGGCGGGAGCAACTAATGAAAAACTGTTTTTT,CASTAGATNEKLFF
.,.,TRBJ2-5,12,TRBV19,TGTGCCAGTAGTTCGTACCAAGAGACCCAGTACTTC,CASSSYQETQYF
.,.,TRBJ1-3,13,TRBV30,TGTGCCTGGAGAGACAGCTCTGGAAACACCATATATTTT,CAWRDSSGNTIYF
.,.,TRBJ2-7,14,TRBV5-1,TGCGCCAGCAGCTCAGGGATGCCCTCACTCGAGCAGTACTTC,CASSSGMPSLEQYF
.,.,TRBJ1-1,14,TRBV5-4,TGTGCCAGCAGCTTGAGGGCGGGGCAGTCTGAAGCTTTCTTT,CASSLRAGQSEAFF
.,.,TRBJ1-2,13,TRBV7-2,TGTGCCAGCAGCCCCGGAGCGGCGGTTGGCTACACCTTC,CASSPGAAVGYTF
.,.,TRBJ1-1,14,TRBV7-6,TGTGCCAGCAGCTTAATCGTACAGAACACTGAAGCTTTCTTT,CASSLIVQNTEAFF
TRBD2,.,TRBJ2-3,17,TRBV2,TGTGCCAGCAGTGAAGTTTTGGGACTAGCGGTCACAGATACGCAGTATTTT,CASSEVLGLAVTDTQYF
.,.,TRBJ1-4,19,TRBV4-2,TGTGCCAGCAGCCAAGATCTTAGCGGATTCCAGGAGCTTAATGAAAAACTGTTTTTT,CASSQDLSGFQELNEKLFF
.,.,TRBJ2-1,12,TRBV14,TGTGCCAGCAGCCAAGTAGCTAGTGAGCAGTTCTTC,CASSQVASEQFF
.,.,TRBJ1-6,15,TRBV7-9,TGTGCCAGCAGCTTAACAGCCTTCTATAATTCACCCCTCCACTTT,CASSLTAFYNSPLHF
.,.,TRBJ2-2,14,TRBV9,TGTGCCAGCAGCGGAGGGACTGGCAAGCGGGAGCTGTTTTTT,CASSGGTGKRELFF
.,.,TRBJ1-2,16,TRBV19,TGTGCCAGTAGTATAGGGGCGAGGGTAGGAAACTATGGCTACACCTTC,CASSIGARVGNYGYTF
.,.,TRBJ2-6,16,TRBV10-2,TGCGCCAGCAGTGAAGGGGTATGGGGTGGGGCCAACGTCCTGACTTTC,CASSEGVWGGANVLTF
.,.,TRBJ1-3,12,TRBV6-1,TGTGCCAGCAGTGAGCGGGGAAACACCATATATTTT,CASSERGNTIYF
.,.,TRBJ1-1,16,TRBV15,TGTGCCACCAGCAGAGATCGTGCGGGGCTCCTAACTGAAGCTTTCTTT,CATSRDRAGLLTEAFF
TRBD2,.,TRBJ2-1,16,TRBV7-2,TGTGCCAGCAGCATGCGCGGGAGGGCCACGAACAATGAGCAGTTCTTC,CASSMRGRATNNEQFF
.,.,TRBJ2-2,15,TRBV24-1,TGTGCCACCGCCGGGGTAGCGGAAACTACCGGGGAGCTGTTTTTT,CATAGVAETTGELFF
TRBD1,.,TRBJ1-5,16,TRBV6-2/TRBV6-3,TGTGCCAGCAGTGGGGCGGGACAGGGGGGCAATCAGCCCCAGCATTTT,CASSGAGQGGNQPQHF